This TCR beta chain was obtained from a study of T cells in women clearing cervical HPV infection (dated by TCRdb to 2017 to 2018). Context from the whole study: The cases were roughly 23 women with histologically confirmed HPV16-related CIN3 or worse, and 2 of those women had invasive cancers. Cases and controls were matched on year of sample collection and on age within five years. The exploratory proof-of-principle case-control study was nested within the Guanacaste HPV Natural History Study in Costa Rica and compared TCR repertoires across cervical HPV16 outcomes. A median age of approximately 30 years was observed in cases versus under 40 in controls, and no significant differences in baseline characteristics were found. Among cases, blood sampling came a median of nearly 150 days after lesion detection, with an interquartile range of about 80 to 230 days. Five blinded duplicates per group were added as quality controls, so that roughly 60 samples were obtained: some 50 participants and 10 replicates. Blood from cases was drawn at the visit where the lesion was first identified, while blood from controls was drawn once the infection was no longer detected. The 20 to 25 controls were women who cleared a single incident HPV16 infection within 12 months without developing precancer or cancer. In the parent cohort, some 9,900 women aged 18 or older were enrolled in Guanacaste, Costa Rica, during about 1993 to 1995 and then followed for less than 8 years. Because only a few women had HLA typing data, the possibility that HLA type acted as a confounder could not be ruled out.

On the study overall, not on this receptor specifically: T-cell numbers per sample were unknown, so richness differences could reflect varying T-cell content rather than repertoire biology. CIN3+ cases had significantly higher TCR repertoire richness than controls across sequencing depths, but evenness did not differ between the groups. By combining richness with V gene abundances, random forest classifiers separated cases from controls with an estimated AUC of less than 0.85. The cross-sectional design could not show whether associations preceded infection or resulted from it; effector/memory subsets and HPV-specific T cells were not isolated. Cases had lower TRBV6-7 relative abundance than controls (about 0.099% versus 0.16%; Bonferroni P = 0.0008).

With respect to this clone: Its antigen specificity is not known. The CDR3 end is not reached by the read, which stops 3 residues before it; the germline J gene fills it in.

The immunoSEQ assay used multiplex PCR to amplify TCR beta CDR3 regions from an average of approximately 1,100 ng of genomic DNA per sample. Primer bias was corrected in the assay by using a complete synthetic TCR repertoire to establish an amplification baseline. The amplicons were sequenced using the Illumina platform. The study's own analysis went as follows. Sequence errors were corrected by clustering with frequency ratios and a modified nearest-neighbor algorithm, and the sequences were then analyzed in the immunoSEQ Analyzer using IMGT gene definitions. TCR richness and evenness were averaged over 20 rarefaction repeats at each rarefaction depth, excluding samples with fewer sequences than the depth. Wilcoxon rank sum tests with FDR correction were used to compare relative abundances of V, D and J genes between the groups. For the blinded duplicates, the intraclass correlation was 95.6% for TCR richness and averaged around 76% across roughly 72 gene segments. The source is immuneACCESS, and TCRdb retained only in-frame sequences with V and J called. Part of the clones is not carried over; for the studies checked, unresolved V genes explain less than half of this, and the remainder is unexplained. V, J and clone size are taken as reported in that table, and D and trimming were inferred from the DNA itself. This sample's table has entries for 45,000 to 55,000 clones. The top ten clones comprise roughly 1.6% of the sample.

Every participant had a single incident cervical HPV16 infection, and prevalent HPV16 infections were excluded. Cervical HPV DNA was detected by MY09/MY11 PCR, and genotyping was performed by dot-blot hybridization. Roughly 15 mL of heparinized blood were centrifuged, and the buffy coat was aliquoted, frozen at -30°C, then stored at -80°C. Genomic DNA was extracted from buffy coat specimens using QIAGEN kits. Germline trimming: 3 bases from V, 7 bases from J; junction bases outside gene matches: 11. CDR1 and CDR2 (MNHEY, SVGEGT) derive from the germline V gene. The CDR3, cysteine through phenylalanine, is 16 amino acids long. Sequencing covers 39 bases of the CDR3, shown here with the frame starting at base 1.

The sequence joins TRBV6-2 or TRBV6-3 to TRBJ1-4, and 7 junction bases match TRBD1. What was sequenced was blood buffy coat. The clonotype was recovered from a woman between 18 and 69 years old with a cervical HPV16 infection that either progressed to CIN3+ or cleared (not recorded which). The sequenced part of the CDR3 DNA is TGTGCCAGCAGTTATGCGACTGACAGGGTAATTGAAAAA. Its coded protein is CASSYATDRVIEK. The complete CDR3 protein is CASSYATDRVIEKLFF.